This T cell receptor beta chain originates from a study of PD-1 blockade in classical Hodgkin lymphoma (dated by TCRdb to 2020 to 2021). About the full investigation: To define a peripheral blood immune signature of response to PD-1 blockade in classical Hodgkin lymphoma, the study combined TCR beta sequencing with CyTOF. What the work shows at the level of the full study, not this receptor alone: Baseline TCR diversity was reported as lower in newly diagnosed patients than in healthy donors, and lower still in relapsed/refractory patients. Only a single clinical trial cohort was studied, and what caused the repertoire differences, possibly disease activity or prior therapy, remained undefined. Among trial patients, those achieving complete response had baseline diversity similar to that of newly diagnosed patients, while diversity was significantly lower in partial responders and progressors. Lower diversity was observed in patients in whom nivolumab was started less than 1 year after ASCT, and these patients were excluded from later analyses so that confounding by immune reconstitution would be avoided. By C4D1, a significant rise was seen in CD4+ TCR diversity but not in CD8+ TCR diversity (p=0.0027 vs p=0.16), and the rise was most apparent among complete responders (p=0.02).

The sample's time point label is to be understood as: cycle 4 day 1 (C4D1), after 6 weeks of nivolumab. Every trial patient had relapsed following autologous stem cell transplantation, and prior brentuximab vedotin exposure was what differed among cohorts A, B and C. Magnetic negative selection with a Miltenyi CD8+ T cell isolation kit was used to purify CD8+ T cells from thawed PBMCs. The trial cohort included 55 to 60 patients with relapsed/refractory classical Hodgkin lymphoma, and each patient had a best overall response of complete response, partial response or progressive disease. Nivolumab dosing was 3 mg/kg intravenously every 2 weeks, continuing until either disease progression or unacceptable toxicity. In the multi-cohort phase II CheckMate 205 trial, trial patients received single-agent nivolumab. Best overall response was determined by an independent review committee according to the 2007 International Working Group response criteria. Trial PBMCs were obtained immediately prior to nivolumab initiation (C1D1) and on therapy at cycle 2 day 1 and cycle 4 day 1. Peripheral blood was collected in 8 mL Vacutainer Cell Preparation Tubes, from which PBMCs were isolated by centrifugation and then cryopreserved. Purified CD4+ and CD8+ fractions were prepared only for cases with an additional available PBMC sample. Magnetically labelled cells were removed on LS columns in a quadroMACS separator, and the flow-through was retained as the purified fraction.

Trimming removed 4 bases from V and 5 bases from J, leaving 5 bases between the germline ends. The germline V gene specifies MDHEN as CDR1 and SYDVKM as CDR2. Its CDR3 holds 11 amino acids, cysteine through phenylalanine. Here the CDR3 DNA is all that survives: 33 bases in frame from base 1. Genomic DNA was isolated using the Qiagen DNeasy kit from unsorted PBMCs as well as from negatively selected CD4+ and CD8+ fractions. TCR beta CDR3 regions were amplified by immunoSEQ multiplex PCR using primers annealing to V and J segments. A synthetic immune receptor repertoire was used to minimize amplification bias, and any residual bias was removed computationally once sequencing was done. Under the source paper's analysis protocol: Custom Python scripts were used to quantify repertoire diversity as the Shannon entropy index. Unsorted, CD4+ and CD8+ repertoires were analyzed separately, except for combined analyses in which CD4+ and CD8+ sequences were merged in silico. A clone was considered expanded if an increase in frequency of at least 2-fold after treatment relative to C1D1 was found, and a pseudocount of 0.5 was applied to clones undetected at baseline. Singleton clones were defined as clones with 0 or 1 copy at C1D1, and non-singleton clones were defined as clones with 2 or more copies. Clones expanded in unsorted samples were annotated as CD4+, CD8+ or unknown by matching protein sequences in sorted samples from the same patient. Wilcoxon tests on paired samples were used to test diversity changes from C1D1 to C4D1. TCRdb holds this immuneACCESS table with in-frame rearrangements only. Some clones are missing; in checked studies, unresolved V genes explain under half, and the rest has no known cause. Clonal size and the V and J genes are those of that table, whereas D and trimming came from the DNA. This sample comprises approximately 10,000 clones, 70% to 90% of them detected only once. Together, the top ten hold around a third of the sample.

As to this clone: The clone's antigen remains unknown. Base-call qualities are not available, and no considerably larger clone is one nucleotide away.

This chain joins TRBV28 to TRBJ2-5, with the D gene too uncertain to name. This specimen consisted of CD8+ T cells from blood, obtained before the fourth cycle of nivolumab. The clonotype was recovered from a human donor with classical Hodgkin lymphoma. The donor label of this sample is uncertain. The DNA reads TGTGCCAGCAGTTCCATGGAGACCCAGTACTTC. It translates to CASSSMETQYF.